A single sample is the source of the 6 T cell receptor beta chains below, sequenced in a study of lymphopenia after photon versus proton radiotherapy (dated by TCRdb to 2018 to 2020). Library construction relied on the immunoSEQ multiplex PCR assay. TCRdb stores this immuneACCESS table with in-frame sequences only. Part of the clones is absent; in the studies checked, under half of the shortfall reflects unresolved V genes, and no reason is known for the rest. The sample contains about 29,000 clones, 87% of them found a single time. The ten largest clones represent about 50% of the sample. The sequencing used peripheral blood, collected from a patient treated with proton-based radiotherapy. All receptors come from a woman aged 60-75 years with cholangiocarcinoma. Some clones in this sample may be carry-over from other donors' samples.

This chain links TRBV5-1 with TRBJ2-1; tentative D call: TRBD2 (6 bases). From germline, CDR1 is SGHRS and CDR2 YFSETQ. CDR3 length: 14 amino acids. Trimming removed 5 bases at V and 1 base at J, with 10 bases between. This chain's CDR3 is CASRTGESYNEQFF. CDR3 nucleotide sequence: TGCGCCAGCAGAACGGGGGAGTCCTACAATGAGCAGTTCTTC.

The sample holds one count of this clone. The gene calls are TRBV29-1 and TRBJ2-2; D not resolved. The CDR3 is made up of 12 amino acids. CDR1 and CDR2 from the germline V gene are SQVTM and ANQGSEA. Between the trimmed V and J ends, which lost 4 bases and 6 bases, there was a span of 9 bases. The DNA of the CDR3 is TGCAGCGTTGGCCAGACGTCCGGGGAGCTGTTTTTT. This encodes CSVGQTSGELFF.

This chain joins TRBV6-5 and TRBJ1-2, with D possibly TRBD1 on 5 matching bases. The CDR3 length is 12 residues. From germline, CDR1 is MNHEY and CDR2 SVGAGI. Trimming took off 7 bases at V and 10 bases at J, with 16 bases between the two ends. The CDR3 sequence is CASTPGGYSYTF. In DNA, the CDR3 is TGTGCCAGCACCCCGGGGGGGTATTCCTACACCTTC.

The rearrangement uses TRBV18 and TRBJ2-7, with D tentatively TRBD1 or TRBD2 (6 bases each). The CDR3 contains 17 residues. Germline V gene lookup returns CDR1 KGHSH and CDR2 LQKENI. V lost 0 bases and J 6 bases, leaving 21 bases between the germline ends. CDR3 region: CASSPPNGGRQGGEQYF. DNA for the CDR3: TGTGCCAGCTCACCACCGAACGGAGGGCGACAAGGGGGCGAGCAGTACTTC.

This chain joins TRBV18 and TRBJ1-5; no firm D call. This CDR3 has 13 residues. Germline CDR1 reads KGHSH; CDR2 reads LQKENI. The ends were cut back, 5 bases at V and 2 bases at J, with 7 bases in the middle. The CDR3 region has the DNA TGTGCCAGCTCAGAGCAAGGCAATCAGCCCCAGCATTTT. Encoded protein: CASSEQGNQPQHF.

The J gene is TRBJ2-3, the V gene TRBV6-4; 10 nucleotides match TRBD2. The trim removed 0 bases at V and 0 bases at J, leaving 6 bases unmatched. The germline V gene has CDR1 MRHNA and CDR2 SNTAGT. The CDR3 is 18 amino acids. The CDR3 sequence is CASSDSNSGGRSTDTQYF. For the CDR3, the DNA is TGTGCCAGCAGTGACTCAAATAGCGGGGGGCGGAGCACAGATACGCAGTATTTT.